This T cell receptor (beta chain) was sequenced in a study of beta chain features in type 1 diabetes. On the study more broadly: The examined sorted cells totaled under 120 million across samples. Whole-study results and caveats: All four CD4+ subsets from Type 1 diabetes patients carried moderately but significantly shorter TCRB CDR3s.

A single heparinised draw of around 0.11 L on average was taken per donor. Cells sorted by CD45RO/CCR7/CD25/CD127/CD95/CD27 comprised CD4+ naive, central memory, regulatory and stem cell-like memory cells. J gave up 6 bases and V 6 bases, and 12 bases lay outside the gene matches. Germline V lookup: CDR1 SQVTM, CDR2 ANQGSEA. The CDR3 loop spans 14 amino acids. cDNA synthesis used the whole RNA isolate, giving expressed TCRB sequences. There were 3.5 million to 4.5 million reads on average in the naive, central memory and regulatory T cell samples. Assay: immunoSEQ multiplex PCR; the TCRdb copy retains only in-frame clones and omits some. The repertoire holds about 170,000 clones, roughly 8% seen once, with roughly 0.5% in the top ten. As regards this clone: Its target is unknown.

The chain carries TRBV29-1 and TRBJ2-3; TRBD2 matches 7 bases. This TCR was sampled from a man younger than 35 with type 1 diabetes. Sequencing was done on a sample of central memory CD4+ T cells from blood. The CDR3 loop reads CSVPPGGLGDTQYF. Here the CDR3 DNA reads TGCAGCGTGCCCCCGGGAGGACTGGGGGATACGCAGTATTTT.